This T cell receptor (beta chain) was recorded in a study of blood T cell repertoires in COVID-19. Unmatched junction bases numbered 6, after V lost 4 bases and J lost 7 bases. In germline, CDR1 is SGHNT, CDR2 YYREEE (reference sequence). This CDR3 contains 15 residues. The protocol was immunoSEQ multiplex PCR, while the TCRdb copy is restricted to in-frame clones and leaves out a portion. The repertoire includes roughly 300,000 clones, roughly 86% of them detected once, and roughly 5.3% sits in the top ten. The chain has TRBV5-4 and TRBJ1-6; 9 nucleotides match TRBD1. Sequences were obtained from PBMCs or T cells enriched from blood (not recorded which). The TCR sequence derives from a woman aged 30 to 39 who had recovered from COVID-19. Here the CDR3 reads CASSPGQGSNSPLHF. The CDR3 nucleotides read TGTGCCAGCAGCCCGGGACAGGGCTCAAATTCACCCCTCCACTTT.